A selection of T cell receptor beta chains follows, all from one sample in a study of blood T cell repertoires in COVID-19. Method: immunoSEQ multiplex PCR; TCRdb's copy keeps in-frame clones and lacks some. The sample yields roughly 330,000 clones, approximately 90% seen once. The sample consisted of peripheral blood. Receptors originate from a woman aged 45 to 65 with active or convalescent COVID-19. CDR3s include the opening cysteine and the closing phenylalanine or tryptophan.

j_call: TRBJ1-4; v_call: TRBV4-2; cdr3_aa: CASSTRPGAPTNEKLFF
j_call: TRBJ1-2; v_call: TRBV27; cdr3_aa: CASGQTGNPYGYTF
j_call: TRBJ1-2; v_call: TRBV10-3; cdr3_aa: CAISETGDNYGYTF
j_call: TRBJ1-2; v_call: TRBV28; cdr3_aa: CASSLSRKGQNYGYTF
j_call: TRBJ1-1; v_call: TRBV4-1; cdr3_aa: CASSHGGMRTEAFF
j_call: TRBJ1-1; v_call: TRBV11-2; cdr3_aa: CASSLRVYRGHTEAFF
j_call: TRBJ2-1; v_call: TRBV19; cdr3_aa: CASSIRPGLAGGSSYNEQFF
j_call: TRBJ1-3; v_call: TRBV12-3/TRBV12-4; cdr3_aa: CASSLDRLNTIYF
j_call: TRBJ1-5; v_call: TRBV5-1; cdr3_aa: CASSSTGLDQPQHF
j_call: TRBJ2-2; v_call: TRBV4-3; cdr3_aa: CASSQEGGTGELFF
j_call: TRBJ2-7; v_call: TRBV27; cdr3_aa: CASSPAGGAYEQYF
j_call: TRBJ1-6; v_call: TRBV10-3; cdr3_aa: CAISESGASGAPLHF
j_call: TRBJ2-1; v_call: TRBV9; cdr3_aa: CASSLGTSGFYNEQFF
j_call: TRBJ2-5; v_call: TRBV7-3; cdr3_aa: CASSLGRGASQETQYF
j_call: TRBJ1-5; v_call: TRBV4-3; cdr3_aa: CASSQETGKDQPQHF
j_call: TRBJ1-3; v_call: TRBV5-1; cdr3_aa: CASSESGTESGNTIYF
j_call: TRBJ1-3; v_call: TRBV13; cdr3_aa: CASSLVAGRRSGNTIYF
j_call: TRBJ2-2; v_call: TRBV24-1; cdr3_aa: CATSGRANTGELFF
j_call: TRBJ2-3; v_call: TRBV6-5; cdr3_aa: CASSKLAGGEDTQYF
j_call: TRBJ1-5; v_call: TRBV28; cdr3_aa: CASSFGRGENQPQHF
j_call: TRBJ2-7; v_call: TRBV6-6; cdr3_aa: CASSYSRSDYEQYF
j_call: TRBJ2-5; v_call: TRBV27; cdr3_aa: CASTDTGGETQYF
j_call: TRBJ2-7; v_call: TRBV2; cdr3_aa: CASLGLAGPYEQYF
j_call: TRBJ2-7; v_call: TRBV7-3; cdr3_aa: CASSTDRAYEQYF
j_call: TRBJ2-3; v_call: TRBV9; cdr3_aa: CASSVSTRGTDTQYF
j_call: TRBJ2-3; v_call: TRBV27; cdr3_aa: CASSLFSGTDTQYF